One sample yielded the 25 T cell receptor beta chains listed below, sequenced in a study of blood T cell repertoires in COVID-19 (dated by TCRdb to about 2020). Preparation of the library involved the immunoSEQ multiplex PCR assay. Drawn from immuneACCESS, this table holds only the in-frame rearrangements with V and J called that TCRdb kept. Clones are partly lost; checked studies trace under half to an unresolved V gene and leave the rest unexplained. The sample table contains some 90,000 clones; only one count was recorded for roughly 80% of them. The ten largest clones represent approximately 10% of the sample. Sequences were obtained from peripheral blood. These receptors were collected from a human donor in a cohort sampled during active COVID-19.

The V and J genes are TRBV7-2 and TRBJ1-6; perhaps TRBD1 as D (5 bases). Per the germline V gene, CDR1 is SGHTA and CDR2 is FQGNSA. The CDR3 loop spans 17 amino acids. V lost 5 bases, J lost 0 bases, and 14 bases lay in between. CDR3 bases: TGTGCCAGCAGCCTAGGGGTCGGGAGCTCCTATAATTCACCCCTCCACTTT. It translates to CASSLGVGSSYNSPLHF.

There are a few counts of this clone. The genes are TRBV28 and TRBJ1-1; D may be TRBD1 (5 bases). V dropped 5 bases and J dropped 0 bases, with 10 bases sitting between them. The CDR3 runs 14 residues. Germline V gene data show CDR1 as MDHEN and CDR2 as SYDVKM. CDR3 sequence (DNA): TGTGCCAGCAGTACAGGACCAATGAACACTGAAGCTTTCTTT. It encodes CASSTGPMNTEAFF.

A remark on this clone: A junction boundary mismatches the germline segment, possibly from a read error. This sample also contains other DNA sequences that code for the same CDR3. CDR3 protein: CASSQGGVNSNGYTF. CDR3 bases: TGCGCCAGCAGCCAAGGCGGGGTTAATTCCAATGGCTACACCTTC. The V call is TRBV3-1 (or the pseudogene TRBV3-2), the J call TRBJ1-2; D not resolved. The CDR3 runs to 15 residues. Germline V lookup: CDR1 LGHDT, CDR2 YNNKEL (reference sequence).

The chain links TRBV19 to TRBJ1-6; TRBD1 agrees at 8 bases. The CDR3 consists of 16 residues. Per the germline V gene, CDR1 is LNHDA and CDR2 is SQIVND (reference sequence). J was trimmed by 10 bases and V by 2 bases; bases with no gene match: 10. CDR3 protein: CASSISGRGLDSPLHF. The CDR3 DNA is TGTGCCAGTAGTATATCGGGCAGGGGGCTAGACTCACCCCTCCACTTT. Based on the CDR3 plus reference TRBV19 and TRBJ1-6, the full variable domain is DGGITQSPKYLFRKEGQNVTLSCEQNLNHDAMYWYRQDPGQGLRLIYYSQIVNDFQKGDIAEGYSVSREKKESFPLTVTSAQKNPTAFYLCASSISGRGLDSPLHFGNGTRLTVT.

The rearrangement uses TRBV9 and TRBJ2-3; the D gene is possibly TRBD1 (7 bases). The V end was cut by 3 bases, the J end by 6 bases, with 14 bases between. This CDR3 has 14 residues. Germline V gives CDR1 SGDLS, CDR2 YYNGEE. Written as DNA, the CDR3 is TGTGCCAGCAGCGAAGACAGGGCGGGGGATACGCAGTATTTT. This encodes CASSEDRAGDTQYF.

In its sample, this clone was seen once. This chain joins TRBV11-2 and TRBJ2-1, with 11 bases fitting TRBD2. CDR1 is SGHAT, CDR2 FQNNGV, per germline. The CDR3 sequence is 18 residues long. V shed 5 bases, J shed 0 bases, and the junction held 9 bases outside the gene matches. The CDR3 DNA is TGTGCCAGCAGCCTTATGGGACTAGCGGCCCCCTCCTACAATGAGCAGTTCTTC. Its protein is CASSLMGLAAPSYNEQFF.

The rearrangement links TRBV3-1 (or the pseudogene TRBV3-2) to TRBJ2-4; perhaps TRBD2 as D (6 bases). CDR3 length equals 15 residues. V dropped 2 bases and J dropped 0 bases, with 8 bases sitting between them. The V gene's germline CDR1 is LGHDT and CDR2 YNNKEL (reference sequence). CDR3 nucleotides: TGTGCCAGCAGCCAAAGGCGGGGAGCCAAAAACATTCAGTACTTC. This sequence encodes CASSQRRGAKNIQYF.

V and J are TRBV6-5 and TRBJ2-3; 14 nucleotides align to TRBD2. Germline CDR1 is MNHEY and CDR2 is SVGAGI. With V trimmed by 0 bases and J by 8 bases, 4 bases remained unmatched. The CDR3 contains 16 residues. CDR3 nucleotides: TGTGCCAGCAGTTACTCAGGGACTAGCGGGAGAGCTACGCAGTATTTT. Protein product: CASSYSGTSGRATQYF.

The chain combines TRBV24-1 with TRBJ2-5, with 7 positions matching TRBD1. Germline-derived CDR1 and CDR2 are KGHDR and SFDVKD. V shed 4 bases and J 2 bases; nucleotides not matched to a gene: 6. This CDR3 has 15 residues. CDR3 sequence (DNA): TGTGCCACCAGTGACTCGACAGGGTTACAAGAGACCCAGTACTTC. This codes for CATSDSTGLQETQYF.

The V call is TRBV4-3, the J call TRBJ1-2; D uncertain. The CDR3 sequence is 16 residues long. The germline gives CDR1 LGHNA, CDR2 YSLEER. The V end was cut by 0 bases, the J end by 4 bases, with 15 bases between. The DNA of the CDR3 is TGCGCCAGCAGCCAAGACGGGAGATTGGGCGGCTATGGCTACACCTTC. It is translated as CASSQDGRLGGYGYTF.

This chain links TRBV28 with TRBJ1-3; tentatively, D is TRBD1 (5 bases). This CDR3 spans 13 amino acids. V lost 2 bases, J lost 4 bases, and 6 bases lay in between. CDR1 and CDR2 from the germline V gene are MDHEN and SYDVKM. CDR3 residues: CASSLNRGNTIYF. DNA for the CDR3: TGTGCCAGCAGTTTAAACAGGGGAAACACCATATATTTT.

This clone has only one observation. The CDR3 DNA follows: TGTGCCAGCAGCAAAGGGACAGCCCAAGAGACCCAGTACTTC. Amino acids: CASSKGTAQETQYF. V usage is TRBV11-2 and J usage is TRBJ2-5; TRBD1 matches at 7 bases. The CDR3 spans 14 residues. CDR1 and CDR2 from the germline V gene are SGHAT and FQNNGV. V trimming: 5 bases; J trimming: 1 base; junction bases outside the gene matches: 4.

This clone appeared a single time. DNA of the CDR3: TGTGCCTGGAGCCAAACCCGACAGGGGTTCTATGGCTACACCTTC. This gives the protein CAWSQTRQGFYGYTF. The rearrangement uses TRBV30 and TRBJ1-2; 8 bases are shared with TRBD1. Trimming took 3 bases from V and 4 from J; bases not matched to a gene: 10. Germline loops: CDR1 GTSNPN, CDR2 SVGIG (reference sequence). The CDR3 runs to 15 residues.

This clone was picked up one time. The chain carries TRBV4-1 and TRBJ1-5; a possible D gene is TRBD1 (5 bases). Trimming took off 1 base at V and 6 bases at J, with 16 bases between the two ends. This CDR3 is built from 16 residues. Germline V CDR1 and CDR2: MGHRA, YSYEKL. For the CDR3, the DNA is TGCGCCAGCAGCCAAGCCTCCCCTGGGGCTGGTCAGCCCCAGCATTTT. Translating it yields CASSQASPGAGQPQHF.

This clone has just one count. The chain recombines TRBV19 with TRBJ1-1, with D unresolved. The CDR3 consists of 13 residues. V gave up 4 bases and J gave up 6 bases, with 12 bases separating them. Germline V gene sequence: CDR1 LNHDA, CDR2 SQIVND (reference sequence). The DNA of the CDR3 is TGTGCCAGTAGTACCACCGAGAGGTCTGAAGCTTTCTTT. Protein: CASSTTERSEAFF.

This chain links TRBV19 with TRBJ1-1, with 7 bases aligning to TRBD1. CDR3 size: 13 residues. The germline V gene has CDR1 LNHDA and CDR2 SQIVND (reference sequence). The V gene end was trimmed by 6 bases and the J gene end by 4 bases; junction bases not matched to a gene: 5. The CDR3 region has the DNA TGTGCCAGTAGCTCCAACAGGGGCACTGAAGCTTTCTTT. Its protein product is CASSSNRGTEAFF.

The chain has TRBV30 and TRBJ1-5; 8 bases are shared with TRBD1. This CDR3 spans 18 amino acids. Per germline, CDR1 GTSNPN and CDR2 SVGIG (reference sequence). V dropped 1 base and J dropped 0; count of bases not matched to a gene: 11. CDR3: CAWSAKWGTGYSNQPQHF. CDR3 in DNA: TGTGCCTGGAGTGCAAAATGGGGGACAGGTTATAGCAATCAGCCCCAGCATTTT.

The chain uses TRBV28 and TRBJ2-3, with D perhaps matching TRBD2 (5 bases). Germline values: CDR1 MDHEN, CDR2 SYDVKM. The CDR3 spans 14 residues. The V and J ends lost 1 base and 1 base respectively, with 6 bases between them. The DNA of the CDR3 is TGTGCCAGCAGTTTATCGAGGGGCACAGATACGCAGTATTTT. Residues: CASSLSRGTDTQYF.

This chain connects TRBV5-1 to TRBJ1-3; the match to TRBD1 covers 9 bases. This CDR3 spans 16 amino acids. Germline CDR1 SGHRS, CDR2 YFSETQ. The J segment lost 2 bases and the V segment lost 2 bases, leaving 5 bases of the junction unmatched. The CDR3 nucleotides are TGCGCCAGCAGCTTCGGGACAGGGAACGCTGGAAACACCATATATTTT. It specifies CASSFGTGNAGNTIYF. Supplemented by reference TRBV5-1 and TRBJ1-3, the full variable domain reads KAGVTQTPRYLIKTRGQQVTLSCSPISGHRSVSWYQQTPGQGLQFLFEYFSETQRNKGNFPGRFSGRQFSNSRSEMNVSTLELGDSALYLCASSFGTGNAGNTIYFGEGSWLTVV.

This clone has only one observation. V usage is TRBV3-1 (or the pseudogene TRBV3-2) and J usage is TRBJ1-5, with TRBD1 matching 9 bases. CDR1 LGHDT and CDR2 YNNKEL come from the germline V gene (reference sequence). The V segment lost 5 bases and the J segment 4 bases; nucleotides outside the gene matches: 0. CDR3 length: 13 residues. The CDR3 here is CASSGQGNQPQHF. The CDR3, as DNA: TGTGCCAGCAGCGGACAGGGGAATCAGCCCCAGCATTTT.

This chain links TRBV15 with TRBJ2-5; 10 nucleotides line up with TRBD1. With V trimmed by 7 bases and J by 4 bases, 6 bases remained unmatched. This CDR3 is built from 14 residues. The germline gives CDR1 LNHNV, CDR2 YYDKDF (reference sequence). For the CDR3, the DNA is TGTGCCACCACCGAGACAGGGGGCGGAGAGACCCAGTACTTC. Translation gives CATTETGGGETQYF. Variable domain in full (rest from reference TRBV15 and TRBJ2-5): DAMVIQNPRYQVTQFGKPVTLSCSQTLNHNVMYWYQQKSSQAPKLLFHYYDKDFNNEADTPDNFQSRRPNTSFCFLDIRSPGLGDTAMYLCATTETGGGETQYFGPGTRLLVL.

In this sample, this clone turned up a few times. V gene TRBV7-2 combines with J gene TRBJ2-3; perhaps TRBD2 as D (6 bases). Germline lookup yields CDR1 SGHTA and CDR2 FQGNSA. The CDR3 sequence is 16 residues long. Trimming shortened V by 6 bases and J by 0 bases, and 16 bases separated the two germline ends. Here the CDR3 reads CASRASVGSSTDTQYF. The CDR3 DNA is TGTGCCAGCAGGGCTAGCGTCGGATCTAGCACAGATACGCAGTATTTT. The whole variable domain, remainder taken from reference TRBV7-2 and TRBJ2-3, is GAGVSQSPSNKVTEKGKDVELRCDPISGHTALYWYRQSLGQGLEFLIYFQGNSAPDKSGLPSDRFSAERTGGSVSTLTIQRTQQEDSAVYLCASRASVGSSTDTQYFGPGTRLTVL.

This clone was seen a few times. The chain is built from TRBV5-1 and TRBJ1-6; D is unresolved. Per germline, CDR1 SGHRS and CDR2 YFSETQ. The CDR3 has 13 amino acids. With 1 base removed from V and 6 bases from J, the gap between germline ends came to 5 bases. The CDR3 sequence is CASSLNSNSPLHF. The CDR3 bases are TGCGCCAGCAGCTTGAACAGTAATTCACCCCTCCACTTT.

This clone has only a few counts. V gene TRBV4-2 combines with J gene TRBJ2-2; 8 bases line up with TRBD1. Germline CDR1 and CDR2: LGHNA and YNFKEQ. The CDR3 has 15 amino acids. V dropped 3 bases and J dropped 4; count of bases not matched to a gene: 4. In nucleotides, the CDR3 is TGTGCCAGCAGCCACGGACAGGGCGGCACCGGGGAGCTGTTTTTT. Its translation: CASSHGQGGTGELFF.

The chain links TRBV21-1 to TRBJ2-7; TRBD1 is taken as the D call from the table, unchecked against the DNA. TRBV21-1 is a pseudogene. The CDR3 runs to 16 residues. The CDR3 spells CASSKGLSGAPYEQYF. For the CDR3, the DNA is TGTGCCAGCAGCAAAGGGTTGTCAGGGGCACCCTACGAGCAGTACTTC.